This T cell receptor (beta chain) was found in a study of T cells expressing NK-cell markers. Whole-study context: Seven HCMV-seropositive donors and one seronegative donor made up the eight sequenced donors.

The CDR3 has 13 amino acids. Germline V CDR1 and CDR2: SQVTM, ANQGSEA. TCRdb re-called the 5' RACE reads and gives one entry per CDR3 protein, without DNA. Here the sample table reports fewer than 550,000 distinct CDR3 sequences. The chain couples TRBV29-1 to TRBJ1-1. This TCR came from a woman aged 45-60 years in good health. Source material: blood T cells: a sorted CD56 or NKG2C T cell subset, CD4+ or CD8+ T cells, or bulk PBMC T cells (not recorded which). CDR3 amino acids: CSVGRGDLTEAFF.